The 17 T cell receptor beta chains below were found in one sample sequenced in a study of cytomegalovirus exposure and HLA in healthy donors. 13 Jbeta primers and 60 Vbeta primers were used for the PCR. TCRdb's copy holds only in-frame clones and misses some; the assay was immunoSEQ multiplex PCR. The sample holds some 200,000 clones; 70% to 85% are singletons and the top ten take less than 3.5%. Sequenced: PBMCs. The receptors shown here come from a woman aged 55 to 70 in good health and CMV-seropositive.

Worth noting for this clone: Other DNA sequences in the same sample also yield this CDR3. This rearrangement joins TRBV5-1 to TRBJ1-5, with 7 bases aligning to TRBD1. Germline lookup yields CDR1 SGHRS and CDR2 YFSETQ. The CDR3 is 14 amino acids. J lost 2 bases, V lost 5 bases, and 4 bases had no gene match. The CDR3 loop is CASSPGQGNQPQHF. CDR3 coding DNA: TGCGCCAGCAGTCCCGGACAGGGCAATCAGCCCCAGCATTTT.

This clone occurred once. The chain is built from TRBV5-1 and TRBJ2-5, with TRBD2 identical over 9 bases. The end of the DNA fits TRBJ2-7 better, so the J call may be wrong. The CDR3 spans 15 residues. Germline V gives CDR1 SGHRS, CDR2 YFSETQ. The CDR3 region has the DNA TGCGCCAGCAGCTTGTTCGCGGGAGGGCCCGTCGAGCAGTACTTC. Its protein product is CASSLFAGGPVEQYF.

Here the CDR3 reads CASRVGDYYGYTF. The DNA of the CDR3 is TGTGCCAGCAGGGTCGGGGATTACTATGGCTACACCTTC. The chain couples TRBV6-1 to TRBJ1-2; D unresolved. V lost 6 bases to trimming and J lost 3 bases, with 11 bases between them. Germline assignment: CDR1 MNHNS and CDR2 SASEGT. This CDR3 comprises 13 residues.

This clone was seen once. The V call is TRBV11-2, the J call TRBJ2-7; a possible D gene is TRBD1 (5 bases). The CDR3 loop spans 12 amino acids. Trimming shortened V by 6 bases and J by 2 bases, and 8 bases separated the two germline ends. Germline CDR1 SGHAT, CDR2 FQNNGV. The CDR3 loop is CASRVGPYEQYF. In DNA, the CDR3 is TGTGCCAGCAGGGTGGGGCCCTACGAGCAGTACTTC.

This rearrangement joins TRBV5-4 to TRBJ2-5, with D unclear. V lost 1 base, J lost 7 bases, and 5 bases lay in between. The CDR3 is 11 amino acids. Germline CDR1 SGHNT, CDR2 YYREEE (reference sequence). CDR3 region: CASSLSGTQYF. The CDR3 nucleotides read TGTGCCAGCAGCTTGTCGGGGACCCAGTACTTC.

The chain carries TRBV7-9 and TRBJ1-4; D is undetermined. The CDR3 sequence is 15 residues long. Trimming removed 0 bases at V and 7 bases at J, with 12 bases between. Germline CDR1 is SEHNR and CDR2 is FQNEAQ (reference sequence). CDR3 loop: CASSLAEWKFEKLFF. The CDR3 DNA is TGTGCCAGCAGCTTAGCGGAGTGGAAATTTGAAAAACTGTTTTTT. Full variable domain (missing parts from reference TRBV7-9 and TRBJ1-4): DTGVSQNPRHKITKRGQNVTFRCDPISEHNRLYWYRQTLGQGPEFLTYFQNEAQLEKSRLLSDRFSAERPKGSFSTLEIQRTEQGDSAMYLCASSLAEWKFEKLFFGSGTQLSVL.

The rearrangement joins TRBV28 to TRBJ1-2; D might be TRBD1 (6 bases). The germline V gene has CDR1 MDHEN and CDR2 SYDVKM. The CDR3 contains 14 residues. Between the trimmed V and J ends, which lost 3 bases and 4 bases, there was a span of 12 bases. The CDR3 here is CASSLPFRGYGYTF. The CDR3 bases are TGTGCCAGCAGTTTGCCTTTCAGGGGCTATGGCTACACCTTC.

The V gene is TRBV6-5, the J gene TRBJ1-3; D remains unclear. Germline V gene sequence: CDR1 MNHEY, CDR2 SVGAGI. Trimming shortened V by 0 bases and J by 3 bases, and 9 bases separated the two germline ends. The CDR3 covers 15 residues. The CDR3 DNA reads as TGTGCCAGCAGTTACTCGGGCAGCAATGGAAACACCATATATTTT. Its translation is CASSYSGSNGNTIYF.

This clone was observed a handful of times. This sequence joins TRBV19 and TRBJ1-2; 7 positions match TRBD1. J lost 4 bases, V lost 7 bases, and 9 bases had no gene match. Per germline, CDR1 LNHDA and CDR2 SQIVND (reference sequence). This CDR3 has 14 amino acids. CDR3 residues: CASTPAGDSYGYTF. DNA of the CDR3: TGTGCCAGTACCCCGGCTGGGGACAGCTATGGCTACACCTTC. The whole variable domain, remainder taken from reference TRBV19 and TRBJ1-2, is DGGITQSPKYLFRKEGQNVTLSCEQNLNHDAMYWYRQDPGQGLRLIYYSQIVNDFQKGDIAEGYSVSREKKESFPLTVTSAQKNPTAFYLCASTPAGDSYGYTFGSGTRLTVV.

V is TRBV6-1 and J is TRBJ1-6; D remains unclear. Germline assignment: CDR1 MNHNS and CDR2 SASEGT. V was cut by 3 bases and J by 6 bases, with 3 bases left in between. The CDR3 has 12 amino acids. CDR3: CASSEANSPLHF. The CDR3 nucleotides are TGTGCCAGCAGTGAGGCTAATTCACCCCTCCACTTT.

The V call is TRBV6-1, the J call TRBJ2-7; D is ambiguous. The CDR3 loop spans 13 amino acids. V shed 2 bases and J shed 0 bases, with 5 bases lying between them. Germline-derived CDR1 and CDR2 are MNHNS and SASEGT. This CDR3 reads CASSENYSYEQYF. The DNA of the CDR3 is TGTGCCAGCAGTGAAAACTACTCCTACGAGCAGTACTTC.

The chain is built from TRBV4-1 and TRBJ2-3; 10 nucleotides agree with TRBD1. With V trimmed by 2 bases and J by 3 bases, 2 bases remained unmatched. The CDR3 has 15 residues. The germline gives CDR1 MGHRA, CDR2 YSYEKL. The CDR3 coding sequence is TGCGCCAGCAGCCAACCGGGACAGGGGACAGATACGCAGTATTTT. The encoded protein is CASSQPGQGTDTQYF.

CDR3 region: CASSMEGQGAGYTF. The CDR3 nucleotides are TGCGCCAGCAGCATGGAGGGACAGGGGGCTGGCTACACCTTC. The gene calls are TRBV5-1 and TRBJ1-2; TRBD1 aligns across 12 bases. J lost 7 bases, V lost 4 bases, and 5 bases had no gene match. CDR3 length equals 14 residues. From germline, CDR1 is SGHRS and CDR2 YFSETQ. The full variable domain, completed using reference TRBV5-1 and TRBJ1-2, is KAGVTQTPRYLIKTRGQQVTLSCSPISGHRSVSWYQQTPGQGLQFLFEYFSETQRNKGNFPGRFSGRQFSNSRSEMNVSTLELGDSALYLCASSMEGQGAGYTFGSGTRLTVV.

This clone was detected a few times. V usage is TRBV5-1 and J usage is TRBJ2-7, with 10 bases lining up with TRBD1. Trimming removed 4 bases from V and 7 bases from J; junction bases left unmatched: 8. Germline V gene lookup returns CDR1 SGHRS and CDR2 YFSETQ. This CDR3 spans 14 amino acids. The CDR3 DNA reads TGCGCCAGCAGCATGACCGGGACAGGGGCAGAGCAGTACTTC. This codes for CASSMTGTGAEQYF.

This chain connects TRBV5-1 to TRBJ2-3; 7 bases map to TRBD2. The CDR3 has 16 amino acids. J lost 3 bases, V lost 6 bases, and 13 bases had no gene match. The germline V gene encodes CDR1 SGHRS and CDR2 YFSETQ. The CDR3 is CASIPGTSDLTDTQYF. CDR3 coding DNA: TGCGCCAGCATTCCGGGAACTAGCGACTTAACAGATACGCAGTATTTT.

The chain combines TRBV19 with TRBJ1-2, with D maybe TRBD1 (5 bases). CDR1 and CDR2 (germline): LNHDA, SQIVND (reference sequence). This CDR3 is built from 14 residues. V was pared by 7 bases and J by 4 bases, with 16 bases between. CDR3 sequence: CASIPGQGLYGYTF. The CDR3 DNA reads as TGTGCCAGTATCCCAGGGCAGGGACTCTATGGCTACACCTTC.

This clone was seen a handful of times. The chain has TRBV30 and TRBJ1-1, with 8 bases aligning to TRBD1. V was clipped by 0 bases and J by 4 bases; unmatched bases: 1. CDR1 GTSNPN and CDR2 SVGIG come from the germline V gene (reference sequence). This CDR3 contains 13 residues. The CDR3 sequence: CAWSVQGVTEAFF. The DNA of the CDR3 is TGTGCCTGGAGTGTACAGGGGGTCACTGAAGCTTTCTTT.